This is a list of T cell receptor beta chains from one sample in a study of blood T cell repertoires in COVID-19. Assay: immunoSEQ multiplex PCR; the TCRdb copy retains only in-frame clones and omits some. The table has some 300,000 clones, 75% to 90% seen once. The source material was peripheral blood. These receptor sequences come from a woman aged 45 to 65 with COVID-19, enrolled during active disease. The CDR3 runs from the conserved cysteine through the conserved F or W. The D gene is left open where the match is weak. Where a row states a size, it is once, few, many or the class of an expanded clone; other rows omit it.

clone size: once
D gene: -
J gene: TRBJ2-7
V gene: TRBV30
CDR3 protein: CAWSVTGPYEQYF
CDR3 DNA: TGTGCCTGGAGTGTAACTGGGCCCTACGAGCAGTACTTC

clone size: -
D gene: TRBD1
J gene: TRBJ2-7
V gene: TRBV11-2
CDR3 protein: CASSQGVNYEQYF
CDR3 DNA: TGTGCCAGCAGTCAGGGGGTCAACTACGAGCAGTACTTC

clone size: -
D gene: TRBD1
J gene: TRBJ2-7
V gene: TRBV9
CDR3 protein: CASSTGTGDPYEQYF
CDR3 DNA: TGTGCCAGCAGCACTGGGACAGGGGATCCCTACGAGCAGTACTTC

clone size: -
D gene: TRBD1
J gene: TRBJ2-7
V gene: TRBV11-3
CDR3 protein: CASSLDGQGGPYEQYF
CDR3 DNA: TGTGCCAGCAGCTTAGATGGACAGGGGGGACCCTACGAGCAGTACTTC

clone size: -
D gene: TRBD1
J gene: TRBJ2-3
V gene: TRBV5-6
CDR3 protein: CASSPPRQGGSGTQYF
CDR3 DNA: TGTGCCAGCAGCCCACCGCGACAGGGTGGGTCCGGTACGCAGTATTTT

clone size: -
D gene: -
J gene: TRBJ2-7
V gene: TRBV5-1
CDR3 protein: CASSYSNSYEQYF
CDR3 DNA: TGCGCCAGCAGCTACAGTAACTCCTACGAGCAGTACTTC

clone size: -
D gene: -
J gene: TRBJ2-2
V gene: TRBV19
CDR3 protein: CASTQLANTGELFF
CDR3 DNA: TGTGCCAGTACTCAATTAGCGAACACCGGGGAGCTGTTTTTT

clone size: -
D gene: -
J gene: TRBJ1-2
V gene: TRBV3-1/TRBV3-2
CDR3 protein: CASSQGSLLYTF
CDR3 DNA: TGTGCCAGCAGCCAAGGCTCTCTCCTATACACCTTC

clone size: -
D gene: -
J gene: TRBJ1-5
V gene: TRBV30
CDR3 protein: CAWSVHQDLYQPQHF
CDR3 DNA: TGTGCCTGGAGTGTACATCAGGATTTGTATCAGCCCCAGCATTTT

clone size: -
D gene: TRBD1
J gene: TRBJ1-1
V gene: TRBV5-4
CDR3 protein: CAGLGQGNTEAFF
CDR3 DNA: TGTGCCGGCCTAGGACAGGGAAACACTGAAGCTTTCTTT

clone size: -
D gene: -
J gene: TRBJ2-1
V gene: TRBV7-2
CDR3 protein: CASSLVGRSGFF
CDR3 DNA: TGTGCCAGCAGCTTAGTGGGGCGGTCGGGGTTCTTC

clone size: -
D gene: TRBD2
J gene: TRBJ2-7
V gene: TRBV10-2
CDR3 protein: CASRDPLAGEQYF
CDR3 DNA: TGCGCCAGCCGCGACCCGCTAGCGGGGGAGCAGTACTTC

clone size: once
D gene: TRBD2
J gene: TRBJ2-7
V gene: TRBV15
CDR3 protein: CATSRKTSGNEQYF
CDR3 DNA: TGTGCCACCAGCAGGAAGACTAGCGGGAACGAGCAGTACTTC

clone size: once
D gene: TRBD2
J gene: TRBJ2-3
V gene: TRBV19
CDR3 protein: CASRLAVSTDTQYF
CDR3 DNA: TGTGCCAGTAGGCTAGCGGTTAGCACAGATACGCAGTATTTT

clone size: -
D gene: -
J gene: TRBJ1-1
V gene: TRBV11-3
CDR3 protein: CASSPSRGSMVAFF
CDR3 DNA: TGTGCCAGCAGCCCGTCCAGGGGAAGCATGGTTGCTTTCTTT

clone size: -
D gene: TRBD1
J gene: TRBJ2-7
V gene: TRBV7-9
CDR3 protein: CASSRTGNAEQYF
CDR3 DNA: TGTGCCAGCAGCCGGACAGGGAATGCCGAGCAGTACTTC

clone size: -
D gene: TRBD2
J gene: TRBJ2-3
V gene: TRBV10-2
CDR3 protein: CASSESSGRGTDTQYF
CDR3 DNA: TGCGCCAGCAGTGAGTCGAGCGGGAGGGGGACAGATACGCAGTATTTT

clone size: -
D gene: TRBD1
J gene: TRBJ2-7
V gene: TRBV28
CDR3 protein: CASSSPGQGYYEQYF
CDR3 DNA: TGTGCCAGCAGTTCCCCGGGACAGGGGTACTACGAGCAGTACTTC

clone size: -
D gene: -
J gene: TRBJ2-3
V gene: TRBV7-9
CDR3 protein: CATLAGGDTQYF
CDR3 DNA: TGTGCCACTCTTGCTGGCGGAGATACGCAGTATTTT

clone size: -
D gene: TRBD1
J gene: TRBJ1-2
V gene: TRBV6-6
CDR3 protein: CASSLLGTGRNYGYTF
CDR3 DNA: TGTGCCAGCAGTTTACTAGGGACAGGAAGAAACTATGGCTACACCTTC

clone size: -
D gene: -
J gene: TRBJ1-2
V gene: TRBV15
CDR3 protein: CATSGTPESNYGYTF
CDR3 DNA: TGTGCCACCAGCGGGACACCAGAATCTAACTATGGCTACACCTTC

clone size: once
D gene: TRBD1
J gene: TRBJ2-7
V gene: TRBV19
CDR3 protein: CASSIPGTGGVYEQYF
CDR3 DNA: TGTGCCAGTAGTATCCCCGGAACAGGGGGCGTATACGAGCAGTACTTC

clone size: -
D gene: TRBD1
J gene: TRBJ1-6
V gene: TRBV5-1
CDR3 protein: CASSGTGERSPLHF
CDR3 DNA: TGCGCCAGCAGCGGAACAGGGGAGAGATCACCCCTCCACTTT

clone size: -
D gene: TRBD1
J gene: TRBJ1-2
V gene: TRBV3-1/TRBV3-2
CDR3 protein: CASSLETGVYGYTF
CDR3 DNA: TGTGCCAGCAGCCTGGAGACAGGGGTTTATGGCTACACCTTC

clone size: once
D gene: -
J gene: TRBJ1-1
V gene: TRBV7-2
CDR3 protein: CASSLDQGTGAFF
CDR3 DNA: TGTGCCAGCAGCTTAGACCAGGGGACCGGCGCTTTCTTT

clone size: -
D gene: -
J gene: TRBJ1-3
V gene: TRBV2
CDR3 protein: CASSQQGPGNTIYF
CDR3 DNA: TGTGCCAGCAGTCAGCAGGGTCCTGGAAACACCATATATTTT

clone size: -
D gene: -
J gene: TRBJ1-2
V gene: TRBV12-5
CDR3 protein: CASGLANPGGIGGYTF
CDR3 DNA: TGTGCTAGTGGTTTGGCAAACCCGGGGGGAATAGGGGGCTACACCTTC

clone size: -
D gene: -
J gene: TRBJ1-1
V gene: TRBV5-8
CDR3 protein: CASSLVTGLRMAFF
CDR3 DNA: TGTGCCAGCAGCTTAGTCACAGGCCTCAGGATGGCTTTCTTT

clone size: -
D gene: TRBD2
J gene: TRBJ2-7
V gene: TRBV11-2
CDR3 protein: CASSLGASGGYEQYF
CDR3 DNA: TGTGCCAGCAGCTTAGGCGCTAGCGGGGGCTACGAGCAGTACTTC

clone size: once
D gene: TRBD1
J gene: TRBJ1-3
V gene: TRBV30
CDR3 protein: CAWSTGTGYLYF
CDR3 DNA: TGTGCCTGGAGTACCGGGACAGGGTATTTGTATTTT

clone size: -
D gene: -
J gene: TRBJ1-5
V gene: TRBV18
CDR3 protein: CASSPYRNNQPQHF
CDR3 DNA: TGTGCCAGCTCACCGTATAGAAACAATCAGCCCCAGCATTTT

clone size: -
D gene: TRBD1
J gene: TRBJ1-1
V gene: TRBV6-1
CDR3 protein: CASTRGQGEAFF
CDR3 DNA: TGTGCCAGCACAAGGGGGCAAGGTGAAGCTTTCTTT

clone size: -
D gene: TRBD1
J gene: TRBJ1-4
V gene: TRBV7-6
CDR3 protein: CASSSRSVAGGEKLFF
CDR3 DNA: TGTGCCAGCAGCTCTAGATCTGTTGCAGGGGGTGAAAAACTGTTTTTT

clone size: -
D gene: -
J gene: TRBJ2-2
V gene: TRBV30
CDR3 protein: CAWSGLLVTGELFF
CDR3 DNA: TGTGCCTGGAGTGGGCTCCTAGTTACCGGGGAGCTGTTTTTT

clone size: -
D gene: TRBD2
J gene: TRBJ2-7
V gene: TRBV19
CDR3 protein: CASSISGTSSYEQYF
CDR3 DNA: TGTGCCAGTAGTATCAGCGGGACTAGCAGCTACGAGCAGTACTTC

clone size: -
D gene: -
J gene: TRBJ2-7
V gene: TRBV4-1
CDR3 protein: CASQSGRGLSYEQYF
CDR3 DNA: TGCGCCAGCCAGTCCGGACGGGGATTGTCCTACGAGCAGTACTTC

clone size: once
D gene: TRBD1
J gene: TRBJ1-1
V gene: TRBV18
CDR3 protein: CASSPWDRGIRAEAFF
CDR3 DNA: TGTGCCAGCTCACCCTGGGACAGGGGGATCAGGGCTGAAGCTTTCTTT

clone size: -
D gene: -
J gene: TRBJ2-1
V gene: TRBV20-1
CDR3 protein: CSASRTYEQFF
CDR3 DNA: TGCAGTGCGAGCAGGACTTATGAGCAGTTCTTC

clone size: -
D gene: TRBD1
J gene: TRBJ2-1
V gene: TRBV6-1
CDR3 protein: CASSERGTGSYNEQFF
CDR3 DNA: TGTGCCAGCAGTGAGAGGGGGACAGGGTCCTACAATGAGCAGTTCTTC

clone size: once
D gene: TRBD2
J gene: TRBJ2-7
V gene: TRBV19
CDR3 protein: CASNTGTSGYEQYF
CDR3 DNA: TGTGCCAGTAATACCGGGACTAGCGGGTACGAGCAGTACTTC

clone size: -
D gene: TRBD1
J gene: TRBJ2-1
V gene: TRBV29-1
CDR3 protein: CSVEKVRQGPNEQFF
CDR3 DNA: TGCAGCGTTGAGAAGGTACGACAGGGCCCCAATGAGCAGTTCTTC

clone size: -
D gene: -
J gene: TRBJ2-5
V gene: TRBV19
CDR3 protein: CASSIRTDLYQETQYF
CDR3 DNA: TGTGCCAGTAGTATTAGGACAGATTTGTACCAAGAGACCCAGTACTTC

clone size: -
D gene: -
J gene: TRBJ1-2
V gene: TRBV27
CDR3 protein: CASRSGDGGYTF
CDR3 DNA: TGTGCCAGCAGGTCAGGGGACGGAGGCTACACCTTC

clone size: -
D gene: TRBD1
J gene: TRBJ2-7
V gene: TRBV6-5
CDR3 protein: CASSYSNDRGMKYF
CDR3 DNA: TGTGCCAGCAGTTACTCCAACGACAGGGGAATGAAGTACTTC

clone size: -
D gene: TRBD2
J gene: TRBJ2-1
V gene: TRBV11-3
CDR3 protein: CASSLELGGGNNEQFF
CDR3 DNA: TGTGCCAGCAGCTTAGAACTCGGCGGGGGTAACAATGAGCAGTTCTTC

clone size: -
D gene: -
J gene: TRBJ2-1
V gene: TRBV6-5
CDR3 protein: CASIPRRGGYEQFF
CDR3 DNA: TGTGCCAGCATCCCTCGCCGCGGAGGCTATGAGCAGTTCTTC

clone size: -
D gene: -
J gene: TRBJ1-2
V gene: TRBV7-9
CDR3 protein: CASSSREGLKGYTF
CDR3 DNA: TGTGCCAGCAGCTCGAGGGAGGGGTTGAAGGGCTACACCTTC

clone size: -
D gene: TRBD2
J gene: TRBJ2-5
V gene: TRBV24-1
CDR3 protein: CATSSSGSLETQYF
CDR3 DNA: TGTGCCACCAGCTCTAGCGGGAGCCTGGAGACCCAGTACTTC

clone size: -
D gene: -
J gene: TRBJ1-1
V gene: TRBV7-9
CDR3 protein: CASSSGQYKAEAFF
CDR3 DNA: TGTGCCAGCAGCTCCGGACAGTATAAGGCTGAAGCTTTCTTT

clone size: -
D gene: TRBD2
J gene: TRBJ2-2
V gene: TRBV7-7
CDR3 protein: CASSLQLAGNTGELFF
CDR3 DNA: TGTGCCAGCAGCTTACAACTAGCGGGTAACACCGGGGAGCTGTTTTTT

clone size: -
D gene: -
J gene: TRBJ1-2
V gene: TRBV7-2
CDR3 protein: CASSLGGTGYYGYTF
CDR3 DNA: TGTGCCAGCAGCTTAGGAGGTACAGGGTACTATGGCTACACCTTC

clone size: -
D gene: TRBD1
J gene: TRBJ2-7
V gene: TRBV25-1
CDR3 protein: CASSLPGQGAYEQYF
CDR3 DNA: TGTGCCAGCAGTCTACCGGGACAGGGGGCCTACGAGCAGTACTTC